Sequencing of this T cell receptor beta chain was carried out in a study of blood T cell repertoires in COVID-19 (dated by TCRdb to 2020 to 2021). Broadly, across the study: The collaborator samples originated in the United States, Italy and Spain and spanned the acute and convalescent phases of COVID-19. The material from the prospective study consisted of cDNA or gDNA derived from T cells, B-cell-depleted T cells, or PBMCs. Where available, HLA class I and class II types were taken from metadata supplied by the sample provider and were not determined by assay-based typing. The repertoires were made available in a free public database intended to serve as a resource for research on the immune response to SARS-CoV-2. The dataset comprised deeply sampled blood TCRbeta repertoires from subjects exposed to, actively infected with, or recovered from COVID-19. The sample metadata nearly always contained a de-identified subject ID, COVID-19 status, age in years and sex. The samples were drawn from two sources: the first 160 participants of the ongoing ImmuneRACE study, and about 1,300 subjects contributed by 6 global collaborators.

The paper as a whole reports these results and caveats: Clinical and demographic metadata were provided uncurated, with the amount varying by source and participant.

Relative to germline, V is missing 5 bases and J is missing 3 bases, with 18 bases of the junction outside any gene match. CDR1 and CDR2 are drawn from the germline V gene (reference sequence): WNHNN, SYGVQD. Reading from cysteine to phenylalanine, the CDR3 counts 19 amino acids. The only DNA kept is the CDR3, 57 bases in frame from the first base. TCRbeta CDR3 regions were amplified from genomic DNA using the immunoSEQ Assay, a bias-controlled multiplex PCR. The paper's processing steps were these. Within the assay, amplification of reference gene primers was used to estimate how many nucleated cells each sample contained. To quantify the absolute abundance of each unique TCRbeta CDR3 rearrangement, sequence reads were collapsed and filtered. For each sample, productive Simpson clonality was calculated as the square root of Simpson's diversity index across productive rearrangements. This is the immuneACCESS table as TCRdb keeps it, with only in-frame sequences that have V and J called. A part of the clones is gone; compared with another copy, unresolved V genes explain less than half, and the rest is unexplained. V and J calls plus clone size are reproduced from that table; the DNA served to infer D and trimming. Recorded for this sample are more than 65,000 clones; less than 90% of them occurred a single time. The top ten constitute just under 6% of the sample.

Of note for this clone: No antigen is known for it. Base qualities were left out, and no much larger clone turns up one base away.

Each collaborating institution followed its own protocols to collect whole blood in K2EDTA tubes. Collaborator samples were shipped for TCRbeta analysis as frozen whole blood, isolated PBMCs, or DNA extracted from either sample type. The sequence links TRBV10-1 to TRBJ1-4; 7 central bases correspond to TRBD1. The clonotype comes from a man between 60 and 70 years old with active or convalescent COVID-19. Sequences were obtained from peripheral blood. The CDR3 is CASSPPGQPKYLPNEKLFF. The DNA is TGCGCCAGCAGTCCTCCGGGACAGCCCAAGTATCTGCCTAATGAAAAACTGTTTTTT.